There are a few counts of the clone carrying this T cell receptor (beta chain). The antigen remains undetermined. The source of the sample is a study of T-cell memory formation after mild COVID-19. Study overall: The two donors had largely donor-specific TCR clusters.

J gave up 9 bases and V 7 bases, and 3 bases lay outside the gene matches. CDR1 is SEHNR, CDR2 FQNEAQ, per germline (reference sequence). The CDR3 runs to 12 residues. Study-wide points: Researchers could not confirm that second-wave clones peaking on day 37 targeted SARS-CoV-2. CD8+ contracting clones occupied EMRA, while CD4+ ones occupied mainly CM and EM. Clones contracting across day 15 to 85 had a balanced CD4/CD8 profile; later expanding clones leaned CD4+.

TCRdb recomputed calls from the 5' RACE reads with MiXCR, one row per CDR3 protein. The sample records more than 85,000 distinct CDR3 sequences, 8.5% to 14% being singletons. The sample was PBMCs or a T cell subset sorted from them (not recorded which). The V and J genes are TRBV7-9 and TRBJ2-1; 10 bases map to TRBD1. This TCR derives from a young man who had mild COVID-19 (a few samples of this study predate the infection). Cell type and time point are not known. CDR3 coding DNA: TGTGCCAGCATGACAGGGGGCGGTGAGCAGTTCTTC. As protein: CASMTGGGEQFF.